Presented here are 18 T cell receptor beta chains from one specimen sequenced in a study of OX40 agonist ivuxolimab in advanced cancers. Repertoires were generated with immunoSEQ multiplex PCR, while TCRdb's copy carries only in-frame clones and drops some. The sample has roughly 100,000 clones, 70% to 85% seen once; the top ten hold roughly 1.6%. The material was CD4+ or CD8+ T cells sorted from blood, obtained in a trial of the OX40 agonist ivuxolimab. The receptors here all came from an adult with an advanced solid tumor such as melanoma, head and neck, liver or kidney cancer.

The chain links TRBV19 to TRBJ2-5, with D perhaps TRBD2 (6 bases). This CDR3 has 14 residues. Germline V gene lookup returns CDR1 LNHDA and CDR2 SQIVND (reference sequence). The V gene lost 3 bases and the J gene lost 11 bases, with 19 bases spanning the gap. The CDR3 DNA is TGTGCCAGTAGTATGCCGGGACTGGGAGAGGAGCAGTACTTC. This translates into CASSMPGLGEEQYF.

The CDR3 DNA follows: TGCGCCAGCAGCTTGATATCAGGGGCTCTCACTGAAGCTTTCTTT. Translated: CASSLISGALTEAFF. The genes are TRBV5-1 and TRBJ1-1; tentatively, D is TRBD1 (6 bases). This CDR3 is 15 amino acids long. Trimming cost V 1 base and J 4 bases, with 14 bases left between them. Germline V gene lookup returns CDR1 SGHRS and CDR2 YFSETQ.

The CDR3 DNA reads TGTGCCATCAGCAGGGAGATGATTTTGTCACCCCTCCACTTT. Translating it yields CAISREMILSPLHF. V usage is TRBV10-3 and J usage is TRBJ1-6, with D possibly TRBD1 on 5 matching bases. Germline loops: CDR1 ENHRY, CDR2 SYGVKD. The CDR3 length is 14 residues. V was pared by 6 bases and J by 10 bases, with 16 bases between.

The rearrangement links TRBV18 to TRBJ2-7; TRBD1 agrees at 9 bases. The CDR3 has 14 residues. Germline V CDR1 and CDR2: KGHSH, LQKENI. Germline trimming cut 3 bases from V and 0 bases from J; bases unmatched to any gene: 0. The CDR3 DNA reads TGTGCCAGCTCACCGGACAGGGGCTCCTACGAGCAGTACTTC. This encodes CASSPDRGSYEQYF.

This clone was picked up one time. The chain carries TRBV28 and TRBJ1-5, with D unclear. Between the trimmed V and J ends, which lost 3 bases and 7 bases, there was a span of 16 bases. The length of the CDR3 is 15 residues. Germline V CDR1 and CDR2: MDHEN, SYDVKM. The CDR3 sequence: CASSFGVWGLQPQHF. The CDR3 coding sequence is TGTGCCAGCAGTTTTGGGGTTTGGGGTCTACAGCCCCAGCATTTT. The complete variable domain, with remaining parts taken from reference TRBV28 and TRBJ1-5, reads DVKVTQSSRYLVKRTGEKVFLECVQDMDHENMFWYRQDPGLGLRLIYFSYDVKMKEKGDIPEGYSVSREKKERFSLILESASTNQTSMYLCASSFGVWGLQPQHFGDGTRLSIL.

The chain couples TRBV7-2 to TRBJ1-2, with D hard to call. Germline loops: CDR1 SGHTA, CDR2 FQGNSA. This CDR3 is 15 amino acids long. The V gene lost 3 bases and the J gene lost 0 bases, with 11 bases spanning the gap. This chain's CDR3 is CASSFMEVANYGYTF. CDR3 in DNA: TGTGCCAGCAGCTTTATGGAGGTTGCTAACTATGGCTACACCTTC.

The genes are TRBV10-3 and TRBJ2-6; 8 nucleotides agree with TRBD2. V lost 6 bases and J lost 2; bases outside the gene matches: 3. The germline CDR1 and CDR2 sequences are ENHRY and SYGVKD. The CDR3 totals 15 residues. The CDR3 DNA follows: TGTGCCATCAGCGGGAGGGGCCCTGGGGCCAACGTCCTGACTTTC. Its protein is CAISGRGPGANVLTF.

The chain is built from TRBV15 and TRBJ2-3; the match to TRBD1 covers 8 bases. V lost 0 bases, J lost 2 bases, and 10 bases stayed unmatched. Germline V gives CDR1 LNHNV, CDR2 YYDKDF (reference sequence). The CDR3 has 18 amino acids. The CDR3 here is CATSRESGGGLNTDTQYF. The CDR3 DNA reads TGTGCCACCAGCAGAGAGTCAGGGGGCGGTCTCAACACAGATACGCAGTATTTT. Based on the CDR3 plus reference TRBV15 and TRBJ2-3, the full variable domain is DAMVIQNPRYQVTQFGKPVTLSCSQTLNHNVMYWYQQKSSQAPKLLFHYYDKDFNNEADTPDNFQSRRPNTSFCFLDIRSPGLGDTAMYLCATSRESGGGLNTDTQYFGPGTRLTVL.

The chain uses TRBV6-1 and TRBJ2-7, with D perhaps TRBD2 (5 bases). Germline V gives CDR1 MNHNS, CDR2 SASEGT. The CDR3 sequence is 17 residues long. V lost 2 bases, J lost 2 bases, and 19 bases lay in between. The CDR3 nucleotides are TGTGCCAGCAGTGAATTGGGTAGTTCGGGATTCACCTACGAGCAGTACTTC. This encodes CASSELGSSGFTYEQYF.

The J gene is TRBJ2-5, the V gene TRBV7-6; 7 nucleotides line up with TRBD2. This CDR3 has 14 amino acids. Germline CDR1 SGHVS, CDR2 FNYEAQ. V shed 5 bases, J shed 4 bases, and the junction held 7 bases outside the gene matches. CDR3 protein: CASSQSGGVETQYF. For the CDR3, the DNA is TGTGCCAGCAGCCAAAGTGGGGGGGTAGAGACCCAGTACTTC.

The V gene is TRBV28, the J gene TRBJ2-5; 10 bases fit TRBD2. Germline V gene lookup returns CDR1 MDHEN and CDR2 SYDVKM. Trimming cost V 10 bases and J 6 bases; bases outside gene matches: 11. There are 14 residues in the CDR3. Here the CDR3 reads CAIRPSGSTKTQYF. Here the CDR3 DNA reads TGTGCCATACGACCTAGCGGGAGTACGAAGACCCAGTACTTC.

The rearrangement uses TRBV9 and TRBJ1-1, with D possibly being TRBD1 (5 bases). V lost 6 bases, J lost 6 bases, and 21 bases lay in between. This CDR3 is built from 15 residues. The germline CDR1 and CDR2 sequences are SGDLS and YYNGEE. The CDR3 is CASKAAPGGFAEAFF. In nucleotides, the CDR3 is TGTGCCAGCAAAGCGGCCCCTGGGGGATTCGCTGAAGCTTTCTTT.

This clone has just a few counts. This rearrangement joins TRBV18 to TRBJ1-1, with a possible D match to TRBD1 (5 bases). CDR3 length: 16 amino acids. The V end lost 4 bases, the J end lost 1 base, and 16 bases lay between the germline ends. CDR1 and CDR2 from the germline V gene are KGHSH and LQKENI. The CDR3 here is CASSRLSGGENTEAFF. The CDR3 DNA is TGTGCCAGCTCACGACTCTCGGGGGGAGAGAACACTGAAGCTTTCTTT.

The chain combines TRBV4-3 with TRBJ1-2; D not certain. CDR3 length: 13 residues. In germline, CDR1 is LGHNA, CDR2 YSLEER. Trimming pared 1 base from V and 3 bases from J, leaving 6 bases between. The CDR3 spells CASSQGAYYGYTF. The CDR3 region has the DNA TGCGCCAGCAGCCAAGGAGCTTACTATGGCTACACCTTC.

The CDR3 nucleotides are TGTGCCAGCAGCTCGGGATGGCTCTCTGAAGCTTTCTTT. It codes for CASSSGWLSEAFF. V is TRBV5-8 and J is TRBJ1-1, with D unclear. Germline CDR1 SGHTS, CDR2 YDEGEE. The V and J ends lost 3 bases and 6 bases respectively, with 12 bases between them. CDR3 length: 13 amino acids.

This clone was counted only a few times. The chain joins TRBV9 to TRBJ2-5, with 8 bases lining up with TRBD1. After removal of 8 bases from V and 5 bases from J, the junction contained 5 bases not matched to a gene. The CDR3 is 12 amino acids. Germline V gene data show CDR1 as SGDLS and CDR2 as YYNGEE. CDR3 coding DNA: TGTGCCAGGTCAACAGGGGGGGAGACCCAGTACTTC. Translation: CARSTGGETQYF.

The chain links TRBV7-6 to TRBJ2-2; 8 bases map to TRBD2. J was trimmed by 0 bases and V by 5 bases; bases with no gene match: 2. Germline V gene lookup returns CDR1 SGHVS and CDR2 FNYEAQ. The CDR3 covers 15 residues. This chain's CDR3 is CASSAGGANTGELFF. In nucleotides, the CDR3 is TGTGCCAGCAGCGCCGGGGGGGCGAACACCGGGGAGCTGTTTTTT.

The gene calls are TRBV6-9 and TRBJ1-5; possible D gene TRBD1, 6 bases. Trimming removed 3 bases at V and 9 bases at J, with 18 bases between. The CDR3 is made up of 15 amino acids. CDR1 MNHGY and CDR2 SVAAGI come from the germline V gene. CDR3 residues: CASSYPDRKAGPQHF. DNA for the CDR3: TGTGCCAGCAGTTACCCAGACAGGAAGGCCGGGCCCCAGCATTTT.